The clone carrying this T cell receptor beta chain was counted once. Its specificity is not known. As for treatment: roughly 20 received Ad26.COV2.S at low or high dose, single or two shots; roughly five received placebo; per-sample allocation not given. The samples date from day 63 after the first vaccine or placebo injection. CDR3 size: 14 residues. CDR1 LNHDA and CDR2 SQIVND come from the germline V gene (reference sequence). The V end was cut by 6 bases, the J end by 9 bases, with 19 bases between. The data belong to a study of Ad26.COV2.S vaccination and SARS-CoV-2 variants. Study-wide points: In vaccinated individuals, spike-specific CD8+ and CD4+ T cell responses reportedly displayed substantial breadth. Total T cell responses, in the TCR breadth and depth analyses, may have been underestimated.

Measured with immunoSEQ multiplex PCR; TCRdb has only the in-frame clones, and not every one. This sample has about 400,000 clones, with more than 75% found just once. The chain joins TRBV19 to TRBJ2-3, with D possibly TRBD2 on 5 matching bases. The source was peripheral blood, collected in a trial of Ad26.COV2.S vaccine versus placebo. This sequence was found in a person between 18 and 65 years old who received the Ad26.COV2.S COVID-19 vaccine or a placebo. CDR3 sequence: CASRSGIRLGTQYF. The CDR3 nucleotides read TGTGCCAGTAGATCGGGAATCCGTTTGGGCACGCAGTATTTT.